These T cell receptor beta chains were read from a single sample in a study of blood T cell repertoires in COVID-19. Assay: immunoSEQ multiplex PCR; the TCRdb copy retains only in-frame clones and omits some. The sample records some 300,000 clones, approximately 89% being singletons. Sequencing was done on a sample of peripheral blood. The source is a woman aged 30 to 39 who had recovered from COVID-19. The CDR3 runs from the conserved cysteine through the conserved F or W. The D gene is left open where the match is weak. For some rows the clone size is stated as once, few or many, or as a class when expanded; others skip it.

V gene	J gene	clone size	D gene	CDR3 protein	CDR3 DNA
TRBV4-2	TRBJ1-2	.	.	CASSQDGQRVPYGYTF	TGTGCCAGCAGCCAAGATGGACAGAGGGTCCCCTATGGCTACACCTTC
TRBV6-1	TRBJ2-2	.	.	CASSGQARANTGELFF	TGTGCCAGCAGTGGACAGGCCCGCGCGAACACCGGGGAGCTGTTTTTT
TRBV24-1	TRBJ2-1	.	.	CATSVDGAGNNEQFF	TGTGCCACCAGTGTCGATGGGGCGGGGAACAATGAGCAGTTCTTC
TRBV7-2	TRBJ1-5	.	.	CASSPESNQPQHF	TGTGCCAGCAGCCCAGAATCCAATCAGCCCCAGCATTTT
TRBV27	TRBJ1-2	.	.	CASSRGGWYGYTF	TGTGCCAGCAGTCGAGGGGGATGGTATGGCTACACCTTC
TRBV7-2	TRBJ1-3	.	.	CASSTTSDTIYF	TGTGCCAGCAGTACTACCTCGGACACCATATATTTT
TRBV2	TRBJ1-2	.	.	CASIPQGRYGYTF	TGTGCCAGCATCCCGCAAGGGAGGTATGGCTACACCTTC
TRBV7-9	TRBJ2-5	.	.	CASSPLGHRAFQETQYF	TGTGCCAGCAGCCCCCTCGGGCACAGGGCGTTTCAAGAGACCCAGTACTTC
TRBV28	TRBJ2-5	.	.	CASSLQETQYF	TGTGCCAGCAGCCTTCAAGAGACCCAGTACTTC
TRBV5-1	TRBJ1-4	once	TRBD1	CASSSTGSDEKLFF	TGCGCCAGCAGCTCGACAGGGTCGGATGAAAAACTGTTTTTT
TRBV28	TRBJ1-2	.	.	CATGTNNGYTF	TGTGCCACCGGGACAAACAATGGCTACACCTTC
TRBV7-3	TRBJ2-2	.	.	CASSSGGPTGELFF	TGTGCCAGCAGCTCGGGGGGCCCGACCGGGGAGCTGTTTTTT
TRBV6-5	TRBJ1-2	.	.	CASTAGAGIYGYTF	TGTGCCAGCACCGCGGGAGCTGGGATCTATGGCTACACCTTC
TRBV2	TRBJ2-7	once	TRBD1	CASSDLGTGGYEQYF	TGTGCCAGCAGTGATCTGGGGACAGGGGGTTACGAGCAGTACTTC
TRBV7-3	TRBJ2-5	.	TRBD2	CASSSGGPEETQYF	TGTGCCAGCAGCTCGGGGGGGCCGGAAGAGACCCAGTACTTC
TRBV24-1	TRBJ2-2	.	.	CATTASDRNTGELFF	TGTGCCACAACTGCGTCGGACAGAAACACCGGGGAGCTGTTTTTT
TRBV28	TRBJ1-2	.	.	CASYEGRGYGYTF	TGTGCCAGTTATGAGGGGAGGGGCTATGGCTACACCTTC
TRBV11-1	TRBJ2-1	.	TRBD1	CASSPGWDRAYNEQFF	TGTGCCAGCAGCCCGGGCTGGGACAGGGCTTACAATGAGCAGTTCTTC
TRBV18	TRBJ2-2	few	TRBD2	CASSIAGPNTGELFF	TGTGCCAGCTCAATAGCGGGGCCGAACACCGGGGAGCTGTTTTTT
TRBV4-1	TRBJ2-2	.	TRBD1	CASSLRDRANTGELFF	TGCGCCAGCAGCCTCCGGGACAGGGCGAACACCGGGGAGCTGTTTTTT
TRBV9	TRBJ2-5	.	.	CASSGPGVDETQYF	TGTGCCAGCAGCGGCCCCGGGGTGGATGAGACCCAGTACTTC
TRBV12-1	TRBJ2-7	.	.	CASSSGRDRGSYEQYF	TGTGCCAGCAGCTCCGGCCGGGACAGGGGCTCCTACGAGCAGTACTTC
TRBV7-2	TRBJ2-7	once	.	CASRPTSGLGEQYF	TGTGCCAGCAGACCCACTTCAGGGTTGGGCGAGCAGTACTTC
TRBV2	TRBJ2-7	.	TRBD1	CASRAGTGYEQYF	TGTGCCAGCAGGGCCGGGACAGGGTACGAGCAGTACTTC
TRBV7-2	TRBJ1-1	.	.	CASSSGQGNTEAFF	TGTGCCAGCAGCTCCGGGCAGGGGAACACTGAAGCTTTCTTT
TRBV2	TRBJ1-2	.	.	CASLGRGVVYGYTF	TGTGCCAGCTTAGGTCGGGGGGTAGTATATGGCTACACCTTC
TRBV4-1	TRBJ1-1	.	.	CASSQEEGSPSEAFF	TGCGCCAGCAGCCAAGAAGAGGGCAGTCCTTCTGAAGCTTTCTTT
TRBV24-1	TRBJ2-1	.	.	CATSDLPSEQFF	TGTGCCACCAGTGATTTGCCGAGTGAGCAGTTCTTC
TRBV4-3	TRBJ2-4	once	TRBD2	CASSHTSGGGETNIQYF	TGCGCCAGCAGCCATACTAGCGGGGGGGGAGAAACAAACATTCAGTACTTC
TRBV6-1	TRBJ1-2	.	.	CASSEGFQGPGYTF	TGTGCCAGCAGTGAAGGTTTTCAGGGCCCTGGCTACACCTTC
TRBV28	TRBJ2-2	.	.	CASSLEGLNTGELFF	TGTGCCAGCAGTTTAGAGGGTTTAAACACCGGGGAGCTGTTTTTT
TRBV4-1	TRBJ2-2	.	.	CASSPLAAGELFF	TGCGCCAGCAGCCCATTAGCCGCCGGGGAGCTGTTTTTT
TRBV9	TRBJ1-1	.	TRBD1	CASSGRWGQEAFF	TGTGCCAGCAGCGGCCGGTGGGGACAGGAAGCTTTCTTT
TRBV5-1	TRBJ1-5	.	TRBD1	CASSLVGTGRSNQPQHF	TGCGCCAGCAGCTTGGTCGGGACAGGGCGTAGCAATCAGCCCCAGCATTTT
TRBV4-2	TRBJ1-1	few	TRBD1	CASSQGDRTNTEAFF	TGTGCCAGCAGCCAAGGGGACAGGACGAACACTGAAGCTTTCTTT
TRBV5-1	TRBJ2-7	.	TRBD1	CASSLGGQGSYEQYF	TGCGCCAGCAGCTTAGGGGGACAGGGCTCCTACGAGCAGTACTTC
TRBV5-4	TRBJ1-3	.	.	CASSRTAAISGNTIYF	TGTGCCAGCAGCCGGACAGCTGCTATCTCTGGAAACACCATATATTTT